This T cell receptor beta chain was sequenced during a study of technical replicates of blood from several donors. Here immunoSEQ multiplex PCR was the method, and the copy in TCRdb shows in-frame clones only, minus some. This table holds approximately 70,000 clones, about nine tenths found once. The CDR3 extends over 13 amino acids. Trimming pared 0 bases from V and 3 bases from J, leaving 6 bases between. The germline gives CDR1 LGHNA, CDR2 YSLEER. This clonotype was obtained from a human donor in good health. Some clones in this sample may be carry-over from other donors' samples. Sequences were obtained from PBMCs. This chain connects TRBV4-3 to TRBJ2-7; tentative D call: TRBD2 (5 bases). The DNA for the CDR3 is TGCGCCAGCAGCCAAGACCGGGGCTACGAGCAGTACTTC. Its translation: CASSQDRGYEQYF.